This TCR beta chain was retrieved from a study of siplizumab effects on memory and regulatory T cells. Study conclusions and caveats: Greater diversity than memory cells seemed evident in naive T cells, which also appeared to be major alloresponse contributors.

This CDR3 contains 18 residues. The germline V and J ends were trimmed by 2 bases and 2 bases, with 21 bases remaining between them. Germline values: CDR1 SGHRS, CDR2 YFSETQ. To note about this clone: Antigen specificity is unknown.

Here immunoSEQ multiplex PCR was the method, and the copy in TCRdb shows in-frame clones only, minus some. The table lists 80,000 to 130,000 clones, 90% to 95% of them singletons. The sequenced sample was Tregs sorted from blood. The V call is TRBV5-1, the J call TRBJ2-3; D is perhaps TRBD1 or TRBD2 (5 bases each). The sequence derives from a human donor in good health. CDR3 protein: CASSFTSRPGANTDTQYF. CDR3 DNA: TGCGCCAGCAGCTTTACGAGCCGGCCCGGGGCAAACACAGATACGCAGTATTTT.